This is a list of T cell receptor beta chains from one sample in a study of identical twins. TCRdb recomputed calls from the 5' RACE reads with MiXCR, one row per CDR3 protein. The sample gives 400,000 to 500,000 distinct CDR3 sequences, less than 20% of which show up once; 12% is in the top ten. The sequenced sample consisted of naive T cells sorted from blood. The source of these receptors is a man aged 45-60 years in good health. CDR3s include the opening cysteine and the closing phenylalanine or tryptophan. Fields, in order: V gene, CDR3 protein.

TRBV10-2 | CASRDGIANEQYF
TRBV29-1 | CSVDQRGGIGNEQFF
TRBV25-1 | CASRPWFLETQYF
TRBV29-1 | CSVEGLAGDQETQYF
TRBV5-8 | CASSRRERGTDTQYF
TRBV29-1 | CSVLGQENTEAFF
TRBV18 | CASSPRQGLSYNSPLHF
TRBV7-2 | CASSLQALTGELFF
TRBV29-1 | CSVAGGDSYNEQFF
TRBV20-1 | CSARDIGNTGELFF
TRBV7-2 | CASSAGRTGELFF
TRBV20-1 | CSAPGLARIYEQYF
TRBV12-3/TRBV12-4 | CASSRRTGHNEQFF
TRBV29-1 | CSVLGTSGYNEQFF
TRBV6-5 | CASSYSSGKPGNTIYF
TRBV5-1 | CASSLAKGRGGYGYTF
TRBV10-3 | CAISEEKGQAETQYF
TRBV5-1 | CASSLAPGVETGELFF
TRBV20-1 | CSASSSALYNEQFF
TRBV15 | CAPSRDLGLGSPLHF
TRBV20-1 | CSASLGTDYGYTF
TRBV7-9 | CASSLLEGAVEAFF
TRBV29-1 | CSVEARDRAYEQYF
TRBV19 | CASTGGTRSTNTGELFF
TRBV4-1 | CASSQDPAGTDTQYF
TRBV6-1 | CASSEERDSYEQYF
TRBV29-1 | CSVPDKNTGELFF
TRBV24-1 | CATSDRRGGGNEQFF
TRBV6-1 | CASSRNRGRQPQHF
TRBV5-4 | CASRTGPDARDTGELFF
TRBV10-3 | CATGPGSGRAYNEQFF
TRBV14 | CASSQSRQGGYEQYF
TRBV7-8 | CASSLGLAGGPIGELFF
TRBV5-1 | CASSLVRDSPGSPLHF
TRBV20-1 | CSARDRRGSISQYF
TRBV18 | CASSRGRLGTDTQYF
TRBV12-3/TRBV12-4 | CASSPTGRDSPLHF
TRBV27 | CASSSPKGPQETQYF
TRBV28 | CASSASTGGYSYEQYF
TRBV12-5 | CASPPTVNEQFF
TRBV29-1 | CSVTGTSGANEQFF
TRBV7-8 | CASSFGLAPSTDTQYF
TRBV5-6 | CASSPPDKETQYF
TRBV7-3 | CASSLTPVNTGELFF
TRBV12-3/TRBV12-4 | CASRKALAGYNEQFF
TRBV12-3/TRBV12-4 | CATHNPGTVIQGYTF
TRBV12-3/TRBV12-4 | CASSFRIYGYTF
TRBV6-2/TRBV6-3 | CASSYVGLNTEAFF